Below, 22 T cell receptor beta chains from the same sample are listed, as sequenced in a study of OX40 agonist ivuxolimab in advanced cancers. Repertoires were generated with immunoSEQ multiplex PCR, while TCRdb's copy carries only in-frame clones and drops some. The sample contains 65,000 to 80,000 clones, approximately 92% of which appear only once. The sequenced sample was CD4+ or CD8+ T cells sorted from blood, obtained in a trial of the OX40 agonist ivuxolimab. Source of these receptors: an adult with an advanced solid tumor such as melanoma, head and neck, liver or kidney cancer.

V and J are TRBV11-3 and TRBJ1-2, with 7 bases fitting TRBD1. Germline CDR1 is SGHNT and CDR2 is YENEEA. The ends lost 5 bases at V and 8 bases at J; junction bases unmatched: 5. This CDR3 is 12 amino acids long. In nucleotides, the CDR3 is TGTGCCAGCAGCCCTAACAGGGGAGGCTACACCTTC. The encoded protein is CASSPNRGGYTF.

The chain has TRBV7-2 and TRBJ2-7, with 10 bases identical to TRBD2. The germline CDR1 and CDR2 sequences are SGHTA and FQGNSA. V shed 6 bases and J 2 bases; nucleotides not matched to a gene: 7. The CDR3 runs 15 residues. The CDR3 DNA is TGTGCCAGCAGGCGACTAGCGGGCGCACCCTACGAGCAGTACTTC. It specifies CASRRLAGAPYEQYF.

The chain carries TRBV11-3 and TRBJ1-1; TRBD1 matches 8 bases. CDR3 length: 16 residues. The ends lost 0 bases at V and 5 bases at J; junction bases unmatched: 8. CDR1 and CDR2 (germline): SGHNT, YENEEA. CDR3 region: CASSLDSWTGNTEAFF. The CDR3 nucleotides are TGTGCCAGCAGCTTAGACTCTTGGACAGGGAATACTGAAGCTTTCTTT. The full variable domain, in which reference TRBV11-3 and TRBJ1-1 provide the parts outside the CDR3, is EAGVVQSPRYKIIEKKQPVAFWCNPISGHNTLYWYLQNLGQGPELLIRYENEEAVDDSQLPKDRFSAERLKGVDSTLKIQPAELGDSAVYLCASSLDSWTGNTEAFFGQGTRLTVV.

The chain has TRBV4-1 and TRBJ2-5; 7 bases line up with TRBD2. Germline CDR1 MGHRA, CDR2 YSYEKL. Trimming removed 0 bases from V and 7 bases from J; junction bases left unmatched: 2. This CDR3 has 13 amino acids. CDR3 region: CASSQEREGTQYF. DNA for the CDR3: TGCGCCAGCAGCCAAGAAAGGGAGGGGACCCAGTACTTC.

The chain joins TRBV9 to TRBJ2-3; D uncertain. Trimming left V 2 bases short and J 1 base short, with 5 bases between. In germline, CDR1 is SGDLS, CDR2 YYNGEE. This CDR3 is built from 13 residues. The CDR3 coding sequence is TGTGCCAGCAGCGTTCTTGGCACAGATACGCAGTATTTT. Amino acid sequence: CASSVLGTDTQYF.

This sequence joins TRBV6-1 and TRBJ2-1, with 11 bases aligning to TRBD2. The CDR3 extends over 14 amino acids. Germline V gene data show CDR1 as MNHNS and CDR2 as SASEGT. Germline trimming cut 8 bases from V and 7 bases from J; bases unmatched to any gene: 7. CDR3 sequence (DNA): TGTGCCAGCTGGGCTAGCGGGAGGTATAATGAGCAGTTCTTC. The encoded protein is CASWASGRYNEQFF.

This chain links TRBV15 with TRBJ2-7; a possible D gene is TRBD1 (6 bases). The length of the CDR3 is 17 residues. Trimming took off 0 bases at V and 2 bases at J, with 17 bases between the two ends. Germline CDR1 is LNHNV and CDR2 is YYDKDF (reference sequence). The CDR3 loop is CATSRDSPGDGAYEQYF. The CDR3 DNA is TGTGCCACCAGCAGAGATTCACCAGGGGACGGCGCCTACGAGCAGTACTTC.

This clone was seen only a few times. The rearrangement uses TRBV29-1 and TRBJ1-1; weak D call: TRBD1 (5 bases). Germline lookup yields CDR1 SQVTM and CDR2 ANQGSEA. The CDR3 spans 12 residues. V was clipped by 7 bases and J by 0 bases, with 9 bases between them. The CDR3, as DNA: TGCAGCGCGGGACGGGTGAACACTGAAGCTTTCTTT. Translating gives CSAGRVNTEAFF.

The chain recombines TRBV7-8 with TRBJ2-5; D remains ambiguous. Germline CDR1 SGHVS, CDR2 FQNEAQ. Trimming pared 5 bases from V and 5 bases from J, leaving 18 bases between. The CDR3 sequence is 15 residues long. Here the CDR3 DNA reads TGTGCCAGCAGCCTCAGGACGGCCCGTTGGGAGACCCAGTACTTC. This gives the protein CASSLRTARWETQYF. Together with reference TRBV7-8 and TRBJ2-5, the CDR3 gives the full variable domain: GAGVSQSPRYKVAKRGQDVALRCDPISGHVSLFWYQQALGQGPEFLTYFQNEAQLDKSGLPSDRFFAERPEGSVSTLKIQRTQQEDSAVYLCASSLRTARWETQYFGPGTRLLVL.

The V call is TRBV18, the J call TRBJ1-2; D gene ambiguous. V lost 3 bases and J lost 6, with 14 bases in between. Germline loops: CDR1 KGHSH, CDR2 LQKENI. This CDR3 region has 14 residues. The CDR3 DNA sequence: TGTGCCAGCTCACCTTCAGGCGACCGCCATGGCTACACCTTC. It yields the protein CASSPSGDRHGYTF.

J is TRBJ1-1 and V is TRBV6-5; 7 nucleotides agree with TRBD1. The germline CDR1 and CDR2 sequences are MNHEY and SVGAGI. V gave up 6 bases and J gave up 11 bases; unmatched junction bases: 12. There are 13 residues in the CDR3. CDR3 nucleotide sequence: TGTGCCAGCAGCCGGGACAGTGGGTTAGAGGCTTTCTTT. This sequence encodes CASSRDSGLEAFF.

J is TRBJ2-5 and V is TRBV2; tentatively, D is TRBD1 or TRBD2 (6 bases each). The germline gives CDR1 SNHLY, CDR2 FYNNEI. Between the trimmed V and J ends, which lost 8 bases and 2 bases, there was a span of 18 bases. This CDR3 comprises 15 residues. CDR3: CASRGVRGNQETQYF. The CDR3 DNA is TGTGCCAGCCGCGGGGTGAGGGGGAATCAAGAGACCCAGTACTTC.

The chain employs TRBV18 and TRBJ2-7; 7 nucleotides align to TRBD1. Germline V gives CDR1 KGHSH, CDR2 LQKENI. J gave up 0 bases and V 4 bases, and 27 bases lay outside the gene matches. The CDR3 is 22 residues long. CDR3 loop: CASSRLPGHVQGPLMSSYEQYF. CDR3 nucleotides: TGTGCCAGCTCACGCTTACCGGGGCACGTACAGGGGCCCCTTATGAGCTCCTACGAGCAGTACTTC.

V gene TRBV7-2 combines with J gene TRBJ1-1, with a tentative D call TRBD1 (6 bases). Trimming took 5 bases from V and 5 from J, leaving 18 bases between them. CDR1 is SGHTA and CDR2 is FQGNSA in the germline V gene. This CDR3 spans 15 amino acids. The CDR3 nucleotides read TGTGCCAGCAGCGCTGCGGGGGGGCGACGGACTGAAGCTTTCTTT. Its translation is CASSAAGGRRTEAFF. The full variable domain, its missing parts supplied by reference TRBV7-2 and TRBJ1-1, is GAGVSQSPSNKVTEKGKDVELRCDPISGHTALYWYRQSLGQGLEFLIYFQGNSAPDKSGLPSDRFSAERTGGSVSTLTIQRTQQEDSAVYLCASSAAGGRRTEAFFGQGTRLTVV.

V gene TRBV7-2 combines with J gene TRBJ2-3; 7 nucleotides match TRBD2. This CDR3 contains 15 residues. Germline loops: CDR1 SGHTA, CDR2 FQGNSA. Trimming cost V 0 bases and J 3 bases; bases outside gene matches: 3. DNA for the CDR3: TGTGCCAGCAGCTTAGCGGGAGGGCCGACAGATACGCAGTATTTT. The encoded protein is CASSLAGGPTDTQYF.

The V and J genes are TRBV29-1 and TRBJ2-5; 13 bases agree with TRBD2. V shed 4 bases, J shed 4 bases, and the junction held 3 bases outside the gene matches. The germline V gene has CDR1 SQVTM and CDR2 ANQGSEA. CDR3 length: 14 amino acids. In DNA, the CDR3 is TGCAGCGTTGGGGGACTAGCGGGACGAGAGACCCAGTACTTC. It encodes CSVGGLAGRETQYF.

The chain is built from TRBV30 and TRBJ2-3, with 8 bases lining up with TRBD1. V was clipped by 5 bases and J by 4 bases; unmatched bases: 14. Germline V gene lookup returns CDR1 GTSNPN and CDR2 SVGIG (reference sequence). CDR3 size: 16 residues. This CDR3 reads CAWVSGGENIPDTQYF. The CDR3 DNA sequence: TGTGCCTGGGTCTCAGGGGGCGAAAATATCCCAGATACGCAGTATTTT.

This clone turned up a few times. V usage is TRBV7-2 and J usage is TRBJ1-5; D gene uncertain. CDR3 length: 12 amino acids. The ends were cut back, 1 base at V and 3 bases at J, with 1 base in the middle. Germline V gene sequence: CDR1 SGHTA, CDR2 FQGNSA. The CDR3 reads CASSLVNQPQHF. The CDR3, as DNA: TGTGCCAGCAGCTTAGTCAATCAGCCCCAGCATTTT. Full variable domain (rest looked up from reference TRBV7-2 and TRBJ1-5): GAGVSQSPSNKVTEKGKDVELRCDPISGHTALYWYRQSLGQGLEFLIYFQGNSAPDKSGLPSDRFSAERTGGSVSTLTIQRTQQEDSAVYLCASSLVNQPQHFGDGTRLSIL.

V is TRBV5-4 and J is TRBJ2-3, with 8 bases aligning to TRBD2. Germline V gene lookup returns CDR1 SGHNT and CDR2 YYREEE (reference sequence). The CDR3 is 16 residues long. J lost 4 bases, V lost 0 bases, and 7 bases had no gene match. The CDR3 DNA is TGTGCCAGCAGCTTGGATCCCGGGAGGGTCCCAGATACGCAGTATTTT. It is translated as CASSLDPGRVPDTQYF. Complete variable domain (other parts from reference TRBV5-4 and TRBJ2-3): ETGVTQSPTHLIKTRGQQVTLRCSSQSGHNTVSWYQQALGQGPQFIFQYYREEENGRGNFPPRFSGLQFPNYSSELNVNALELDDSALYLCASSLDPGRVPDTQYFGPGTRLTVL.

The chain recombines TRBV6-5 with TRBJ1-1; D uncertain. The CDR3 sequence is 10 residues long. V was trimmed by 2 bases and J by 5 bases, leaving 0 bases between them. Germline V lookup: CDR1 MNHEY, CDR2 SVGAGI. The CDR3 is CASSYTEAFF. For the CDR3, the DNA is TGTGCCAGCAGTTACACTGAAGCTTTCTTT.

CDR3 bases: TGTGCCAGCAGCCAAGTTCTTACAGAACGATACAATGAGCAGTTCTTC. Protein product: CASSQVLTERYNEQFF. The chain couples TRBV4-2 to TRBJ2-1; D is unresolved. V was trimmed by 1 base and J by 4 bases, leaving 14 bases between them. The CDR3 is 16 amino acids. Germline V gives CDR1 LGHNA, CDR2 YNFKEQ.

The rearrangement links TRBV28 to TRBJ2-1; the match to TRBD1 covers 8 bases. The germline V gene encodes CDR1 MDHEN and CDR2 SYDVKM. This CDR3 spans 17 amino acids. V was pared by 6 bases and J by 4 bases, with 14 bases of the junction left unmatched. CDR3 protein: CASSRGGWDRQYNEQFF. DNA of the CDR3: TGTGCCAGCAGCCGGGGTGGCTGGGACAGGCAGTACAATGAGCAGTTCTTC.